This TCR beta chain derives from a study of blood T cell repertoires in COVID-19. Looking at the study overall: T cells, B-cell-depleted T cells, or PBMCs supplied cDNA or gDNA.

CDR1 is SGHRS and CDR2 is YFSETQ in the germline V gene. With 7 bases removed from V and 8 bases from J, the gap between germline ends came to 22 bases. This CDR3 comprises 15 residues. Some clones are missing from TCRdb's copy, which holds only in-frame ones; the method was immunoSEQ multiplex PCR. The sample has tens of thousands of clones; about 86% are singletons. Sequenced sample: peripheral blood. This sequence originates from a man older than 75 with active COVID-19. This chain joins TRBV5-1 and TRBJ2-1; weak D call: TRBD1 (6 bases). CDR3 in DNA: TGCGCCAGCTCAAACAGGGCCGCCGCAAAGCATGAGCAGTTCTTC. Encoded protein: CASSNRAAAKHEQFF.